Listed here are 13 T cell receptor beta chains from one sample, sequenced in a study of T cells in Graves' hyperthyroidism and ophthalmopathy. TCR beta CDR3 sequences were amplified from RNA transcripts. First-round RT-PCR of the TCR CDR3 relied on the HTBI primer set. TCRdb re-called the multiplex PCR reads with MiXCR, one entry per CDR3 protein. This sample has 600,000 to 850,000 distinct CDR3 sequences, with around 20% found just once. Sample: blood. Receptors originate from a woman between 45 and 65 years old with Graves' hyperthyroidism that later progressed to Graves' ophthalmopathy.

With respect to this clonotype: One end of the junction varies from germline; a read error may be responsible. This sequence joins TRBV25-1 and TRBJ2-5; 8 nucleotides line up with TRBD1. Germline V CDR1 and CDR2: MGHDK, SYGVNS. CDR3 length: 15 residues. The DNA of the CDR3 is TGTGCCAGCAGTGAATTTCGGCAGGGGGCCCCTTTTAGGCACTTC. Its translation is CASSEFRQGAPFRHF.

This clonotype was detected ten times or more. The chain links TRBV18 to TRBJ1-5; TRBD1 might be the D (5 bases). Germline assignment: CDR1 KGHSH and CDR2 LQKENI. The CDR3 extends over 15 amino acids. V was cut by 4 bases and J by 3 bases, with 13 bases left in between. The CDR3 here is CASSRGGDDNQPQHF. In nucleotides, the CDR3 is TGTGCCAGCTCACGGGGTGGGGACGACAATCAGCCCCAGCATTTT.

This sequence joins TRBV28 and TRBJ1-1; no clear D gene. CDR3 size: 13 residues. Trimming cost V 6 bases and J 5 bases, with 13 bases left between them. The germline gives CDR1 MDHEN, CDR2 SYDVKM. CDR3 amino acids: CASSGRRETEAFF. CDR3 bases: TGTGCCAGCAGCGGCAGGAGGGAGACTGAAGCTTTCTTT.

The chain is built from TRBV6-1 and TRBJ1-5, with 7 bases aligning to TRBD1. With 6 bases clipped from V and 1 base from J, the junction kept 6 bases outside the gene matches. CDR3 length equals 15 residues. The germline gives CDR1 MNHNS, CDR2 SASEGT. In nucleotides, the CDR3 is TGTGCCAGCAGGGGAGACAGGGTCAGCAATCAGCCCCAGCATTTT. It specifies CASRGDRVSNQPQHF.

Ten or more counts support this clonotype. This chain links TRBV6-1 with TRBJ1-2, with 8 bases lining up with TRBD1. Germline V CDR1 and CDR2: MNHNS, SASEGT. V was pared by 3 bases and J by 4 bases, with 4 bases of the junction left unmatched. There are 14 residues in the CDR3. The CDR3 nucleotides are TGTGCCAGCAGTGATTCCGGGACAGGCTATGGCTACACCTTC. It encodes CASSDSGTGYGYTF.

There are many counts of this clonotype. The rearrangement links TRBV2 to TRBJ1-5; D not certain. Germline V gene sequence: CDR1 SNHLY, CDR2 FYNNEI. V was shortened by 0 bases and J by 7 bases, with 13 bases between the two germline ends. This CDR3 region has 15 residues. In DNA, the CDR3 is TGTGCCAGCAGTGAAGCGCTTTCCGGATCCCAGCCCCAGCATTTT. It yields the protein CASSEALSGSQPQHF. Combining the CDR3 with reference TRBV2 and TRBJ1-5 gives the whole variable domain EPEVTQTPSHQVTQMGQEVILRCVPISNHLYFYWYRQILGQKVEFLVSFYNNEISEKSEIFDDQFSVERPDGSNFTLKIRSTKLEDSAMYFCASSEALSGSQPQHFGDGTRLSIL.

Here the CDR3 reads CASSMRHGVTYNEQFF. The CDR3 region has the DNA TGTGCCAGTAGTATGAGACACGGTGTTACATACAATGAGCAGTTCTTC. This chain links TRBV19 with TRBJ2-1; D unclear. Trimming removed 3 bases at V and 4 bases at J, with 16 bases between. This CDR3 region has 16 residues. CDR1 and CDR2 (germline): LNHDA, SQIVND (reference sequence).

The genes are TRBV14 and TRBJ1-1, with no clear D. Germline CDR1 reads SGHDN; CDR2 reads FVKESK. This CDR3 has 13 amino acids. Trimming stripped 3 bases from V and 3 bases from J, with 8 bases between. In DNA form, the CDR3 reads TGTGCCAGCAGCCACCTACGAGACACTGAAGCTTTCTTT. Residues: CASSHLRDTEAFF.

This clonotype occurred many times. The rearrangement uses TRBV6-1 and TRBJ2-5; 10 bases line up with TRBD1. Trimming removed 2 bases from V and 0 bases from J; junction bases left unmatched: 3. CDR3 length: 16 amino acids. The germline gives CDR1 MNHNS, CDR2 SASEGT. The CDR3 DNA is TGTGCCAGCAGTGAATTGGACAGGGGGTACCAAGAGACCCAGTACTTC. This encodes CASSELDRGYQETQYF.

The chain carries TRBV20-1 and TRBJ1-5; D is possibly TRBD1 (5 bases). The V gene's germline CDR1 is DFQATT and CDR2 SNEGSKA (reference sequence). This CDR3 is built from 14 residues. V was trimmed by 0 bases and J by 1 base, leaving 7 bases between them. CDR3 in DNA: TGCAGTGCTAGAGACACAGGAAGCAATCAGCCCCAGCATTTT. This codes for CSARDTGSNQPQHF.

The CDR3 nucleotides read TGCAGTGGCAGGGAGGCGATAGCCAAAAACATTCAGTACTTC. Protein sequence: CSGREAIAKNIQYF. J is TRBJ2-4 and V is TRBV20-1; D may be TRBD2 (6 bases). This CDR3 has 14 amino acids. Trimming stripped 7 bases from V and 0 bases from J, with 13 bases between. Germline V gene sequence: CDR1 DFQATT, CDR2 SNEGSKA (reference sequence).

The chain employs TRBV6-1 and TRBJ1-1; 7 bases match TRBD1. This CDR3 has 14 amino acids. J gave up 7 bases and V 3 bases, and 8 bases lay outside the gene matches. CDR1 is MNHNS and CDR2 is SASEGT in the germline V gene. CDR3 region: CASSEDRRTFEAFF. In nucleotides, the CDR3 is TGTGCCAGCAGTGAGGACAGGAGAACTTTTGAAGCTTTCTTT.

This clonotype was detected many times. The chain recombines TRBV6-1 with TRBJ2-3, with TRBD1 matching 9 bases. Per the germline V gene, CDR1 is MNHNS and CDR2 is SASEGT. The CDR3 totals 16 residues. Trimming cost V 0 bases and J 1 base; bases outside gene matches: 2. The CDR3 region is CASSEARTGGTDTQYF. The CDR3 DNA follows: TGTGCCAGCAGTGAAGCAAGGACAGGGGGCACAGATACGCAGTATTTT.